The clone carrying this TCR beta chain has just a few counts. Its antigen is currently unknown. The sample belongs to a study of graft-versus-host responses after intestinal transplantation. On the study more broadly: Once they had received anti-thymocyte globulin induction, all recipients took tacrolimus and steroids for three to four years.

Sequenced by immunoSEQ multiplex PCR; TCRdb stores in-frame clones only, minus some. The table records about 120,000 clones, 93% of them present only once. Study-level findings and limits: HvG clone declines early post-transplant were associated with peak circulating GvH levels. There were GvH clones found in recipient marrow, and some of them appeared first in ileum or blood.

With 2 bases clipped from V and 0 bases from J, the junction kept 7 bases outside the gene matches. The CDR3 is 17 residues long. CDR1 and CDR2 from the germline V gene are LNHDA and SQIVND (reference sequence). Sequenced here: unstimulated CD8+ T cells sorted from spleen or lymph node cells, sampled before intestinal transplant. The chain links TRBV19 to TRBJ2-1; 7 nucleotides match TRBD1. The TCR was taken from a human donor who received an intestinal transplant. The CDR3 coding sequence is TGTGCCAGTAGTATATACCCGACAGGGAGCTCCTACAATGAGCAGTTCTTC. It encodes CASSIYPTGSSYNEQFF.